This TCR beta chain is drawn from a study of cytomegalovirus exposure and HLA in healthy donors (dated 2017 in TCRdb). Study-wide context: In an earlier analysis of under 750 of the donors, 276 Gb of sequence data and 120 million or so unique TCR beta sequences from about 180 million T cells were reported. An early release covering approximately 600 HLA-typed donors comprised 250 to 350 gigabases of sequencing data and about 90 million unique TCR sequences. Of the roughly 390 genotyped donors, approximately 81% were placed in the genetic ancestry cluster associated with self-reported Caucasian donors. The study was designed to test whether signatures of past pathogen exposure could be identified by cataloging public T cell receptors. The study used immunosequencing to profile the T cell repertoires of hundreds of subjects and linked those repertoires to cytomegalovirus serostatus. A separate validation cohort of roughly 110 different subjects was used in addition to the approximately 700-subject first cohort. To predict cytomegalovirus infection status, the study brought together high-throughput TCR immunosequencing, statistical association of individual TCRs with disease status, and machine learning. To study patterns of TCR occurrence, a later analysis re-analyzed previously published TCR beta repertoires from 666 donors and added high-resolution HLA genotyping. The later analysis used no new phenotypic data to find candidate immune exposures, relying instead on TCR beta sequences and their occurrence across donors. To decide whether each TCR beta V gene segment behaved as functional or pseudogenic, an earlier analysis of some 570 of the donors relied on high-throughput TCR beta sequencing. Donor age, sex, ethnicity and CMV serostatus were collected together with the repertoire data. In a later genetic analysis, genome-wide SNP genotypes for about three fifths of the 666 donors were used, and that subset was treated as a discovery cohort. Every discovery cohort repertoire had been produced on one sequencing platform. HLA typing included class I and class II loci at four-digit resolution. Typing coverage varied by locus: about 620-640 donors for A, B, C, DRB1 and DQB1; more than 500 for DQA1; around 610 for DPA1; roughly 450 for DPB1. Because of strong linkage in the cohort, a handful of DR-DQ haplotypes were treated as single units for association and clustering. Among 398 genotyped donors of the cohort, an average of around 250,000 unique TCR beta nucleotide sequences was sequenced per donor, of which roughly 17% were non-productive. Overall results and qualifications from the work: Specific HLA alleles were associated with 15,000 to 20,000 TCR beta sequences at a false discovery rate of 0.05 in a later analysis. Linkage disequilibrium might explain the correlated functional status among segregating V segments, but an unknown experimental factor could not be ruled out. The authors suggested that the approach could potentially be extended to other disease states and immunological phenotypes. A cluster of highly shared sequence variants was judged likely to represent a technical artifact of the sequencing pipeline. Presence/absence analyses assumed roughly uniform sequencing depth across donors, an assumption that may not hold. In the study, some 160 TCR beta chains were listed as associated with cytomegalovirus. The only immune exposure information available for the cohort was CMV serostatus. The 87-base-pair reads could not distinguish some IMGT-functional V segments, including TRBV6-2 and TRBV6-3, so those segments were excluded. In a later analysis, most CMV-associated TCR beta chains were found to appear HLA-restricted, with HLA associations seemingly driven largely by CMV exposure. Roughly 17 rarely observed V segments, including chromosome 9 orphons, were excluded from the earlier analysis of almost 600 of the donors because counts were too low. In a later analysis, HLA-associated TCR beta chains were found to be more clonally expanded and to have lower generation probabilities than equally common non-associated chains. When HLA alleles, especially DR and DQ, strongly co-occurred, attributing TCR associations to individual alleles was difficult. In vitro tests confirmed that three of the cytomegalovirus-associated TCR beta chains recognize cytomegalovirus antigens. A further reported finding was that TCR beta sequences accurately predicted the HLA-A and HLA-B alleles for most subjects in the first cohort. Most TCR sequences were seen in very few donors, while some public TCRs were found in many individuals. Only TCR beta chains were sequenced in this cohort, and the absence of alpha or paired-chain data limited detectable features. A later genetic analysis associated a missense DCLRE1C variant with V-gene and J-gene trimming of TCR beta chains, and an independent cohort replicated the association. The classifier was reported to diagnose cytomegalovirus status with high specificity and sensitivity in both the original and validation cohorts. In a later analysis, several top co-occurrence clusters were reported to appear linked to parvovirus B19, influenza, CMV and Epstein-Barr virus. Compared with the 666-donor mean, donors in an Asian-associated ancestry cluster had fewer N-insertions in productive TCRs, according to a later genetic analysis. In an earlier analysis of 587 of the donors, most TCR beta V segments appeared in productive rearrangements about 87% or about 30% of the time, broadly matching IMGT annotations. Because HLA typing was unavailable for some donors at each locus, only the typed subset was used in association tests. In a later analysis, TCR association rates were found to vary across HLA loci, with the most associated TCRs seen for DRB1 alleles and the fewest for HLA-C alleles.

The cohort was made up of approximately 670 healthy bone marrow donors. Cohort members were all nominally healthy when sampled, although unrecorded immune exposures were likely present. The donor was CMV seropositive and was included in the group of approximately 300 seropositive cohort members. A peripheral blood sample was provided by each donor, and peripheral blood mononuclear cells were used for TCR beta sequencing. Genomic DNA extraction from the blood cell samples was performed with the Qiagen DNeasy Blood Extraction Kit. In the germline V gene, CDR1 corresponds to SNHLY and CDR2 to FYNNEI. The CDR3 measures 16 amino acids from cysteine to phenylalanine. Of the read, only the CDR3 DNA is kept; its 48 bases are in frame from base 1. Trimming leaves V shorter by 4 bases and J shorter by 7 bases, with the junction holding 10 bases beyond the gene matches. Libraries came from the immunoSEQ multiplex PCR assay. For the multiplex PCR, a mixture combining 60 forward primers for TCR Vbeta segments and 13 reverse primers for TCR Jbeta segments was used. Amplification of the CDR3 region of rearranged TCR beta genes was performed with a multiplex PCR assay on genomic DNA. On the Illumina HiSeq System, the amplified TCR beta libraries were sequenced as 87-base-pair reads. In the original analysis: In a later analysis, 80 million or so unique TCR beta chains were counted across the roughly 610 repertoires, and approximately 11 million of these chains were shared by at least two donors. Raw reads were error-corrected and collapsed into unique sequences by a nearest-neighbor algorithm in which closely related sequences were merged to remove PCR and sequencing errors. Alignment of CDR3 sequences to IMGT reference sequences was used to assign V, D and J gene segments. For a sequence to be retained, a match of at least six nucleotides to both a V gene segment and a J gene segment was required. Rearrangements were called productive when the CDR3 lacked stop codons and stayed in frame with V and J; all others were non-productive. CDR3 was defined according to IMGT convention as the region running from the second conserved V-encoded cysteine to the conserved J-encoded phenylalanine. In an earlier analysis of some 550 of the donors, sequences lacking an unambiguous match to a single V gene segment were excluded. An earlier analysis of about 590 of the donors classified V segments as functional when productive rearrangements were above 56.7% and as segregating when the standard deviation between donors was above 5%. A statistical classification framework was built to diagnose cytomegalovirus status from the catalog of TCR beta chain sequences. V and J gene assignment, in a later analysis, came from comparing TCR nucleotide sequences with IMGT/GENE-DB human TR gene sequences. A later analysis assigned CDR3 sequences and most-parsimonious VDJ recombination scenarios with the TCRdist pipeline. In a later analysis, each TCR beta chain was defined by its CDR3 amino acid sequence together with its V-gene family, and reads lacking a unique V-gene family were excluded. A later analysis removed several hundred highly shared, low-generation-probability nucleotide sequences to deal with suspected cross-contamination and a sequencing artifact. In a later analysis, a clonal expansion index was calculated for each public chain from normalized within-repertoire ranks of inferred template counts. A later analysis computed generation probabilities with a VDJ recombination model fitted to out-of-frame rearrangements, and checked the results against IGoR. In a later analysis, hypergeometric tests were used to score TCR-TCR, TCR-HLA and TCR-CMV co-occurrence, with a repertoire-size bias correction applied to TCR pairs. A later analysis estimated false discovery rates by permuting HLA or CMV assignments 20 times. In a later analysis, co-occurring TCRs were grouped using DBSCAN, with TCRdist sequence similarity added in when clustering inside HLA-allele-positive subsets. Repertoires with fewer than 30,000 or more than 120,000 public chains were left out of co-occurrence clustering, as were a handful of repertoires with anomalous nucleotide sharing. Here the immuneACCESS table is served through TCRdb, limited to in-frame sequences with V and J called. Missing clones are a known gap in these copies; in checked studies unresolved V genes cover under half, and the rest lacks a known reason. That table furnishes V, J and clone size, whereas the DNA furnished D and trimming. The sample table gives about 170,000 clones. The ten top clones hold about 0.8% of the sample.

Comments on this clone: Its binding antigen is unknown.

This receptor was obtained from a woman under 30 in good health and CMV-seropositive. Recombination connected TRBV2 to TRBJ2-5; 12 of the junction bases match TRBD2. Sequencing was carried out using PBMCs. The CDR3 region has the sequence CASSGSGLAGRGTQYF. The nucleotides read TGTGCCAGCAGTGGGTCGGGACTAGCGGGTAGGGGGACCCAGTACTTC.